One sample yielded the 10 T cell receptor beta chains listed below, sequenced in a study of blood T cells in healthy people across ages (dated by TCRdb to between 2015 and 2017). Receptor libraries were prepared by 5' RACE. Instrument used: Illumina HiSeq 2500. The second PCR ran for roughly 6 to 11 cycles and used a J-beta primer mix along with a sample-barcoded 5' primer. TCRdb redid the processing of the public reads, applying fastp at Q25 and MiXCR, and retained in-frame beta chains. Here each entry gathers all rows of one CDR3 protein and keeps the most common genes and DNA. Within this sample are about 970,000 distinct CDR3 sequences, with 51% of them counted one time only. About a fifth of the sample is taken by the ten largest. The sequenced material came from blood. The receptors were sampled from a woman aged 55-75 years in good health.

The chain combines TRBV7-9 with TRBJ1-2; D call uncertain. V was trimmed by 5 bases and J by 2 bases, leaving 12 bases between them. Per germline, CDR1 SEHNR and CDR2 FQNEAQ (reference sequence). The length of the CDR3 is 14 residues. CDR3 sequence (DNA): TGTGCCAGCAGCCCGCACGGCTTAAACTATGGCTACACCTTC. Amino acids: CASSPHGLNYGYTF.

The chain couples TRBV12-3 or TRBV12-4 to TRBJ2-3, with D uncertain. V lost 0 bases and J 4 bases, leaving 11 bases between the germline ends. CDR3 size: 15 residues. The CDR3 coding sequence is TGTGCCAGCAGTTTAGCCAGAGCGAATGCAGATACGCAGTATTTT. The encoded protein is CASSLARANADTQYF.

This clonotype was counted only a few times. This chain joins TRBV5-1 and TRBJ2-7, with 12 bases aligning to TRBD2. The CDR3 totals 14 residues. The V gene's germline CDR1 is SGHRS and CDR2 YFSETQ. V shed 3 bases and J 7 bases; nucleotides not matched to a gene: 5. CDR3 in DNA: TGCGCCAGCAGCTGGACTAGCGGGGATCAAGAGCAGTACTTC. Translated: CASSWTSGDQEQYF. Looking up the rest from reference TRBV5-1 and TRBJ2-7 gives the full variable domain: KAGVTQTPRYLIKTRGQQVTLSCSPISGHRSVSWYQQTPGQGLQFLFEYFSETQRNKGNFPGRFSGRQFSNSRSEMNVSTLELGDSALYLCASSWTSGDQEQYFGPGTRLTVT.

This clonotype was found a few times. J is TRBJ1-2 and V is TRBV29-1, with a possible D match to TRBD1 (5 bases). This CDR3 comprises 18 residues. V lost 2 bases to trimming and J lost 3 bases, with 25 bases between them. Germline-derived CDR1 and CDR2 are SQVTM and ANQGSEA. CDR3 residues: CSVELPSGRRGEDYGYTF. For the CDR3, the DNA is TGCAGCGTTGAACTCCCCTCGGGTCGTCGGGGGGAGGACTATGGCTACACCTTC. Combining the CDR3 with reference TRBV29-1 and TRBJ1-2 gives the whole variable domain SAVISQKPSRDICQRGTSLTIQCQVDSQVTMMFWYRQQPGQSLTLIATANQGSEATYESGFVIDKFPISRPNLTFSTLTVSNMSPEDSSIYLCSVELPSGRRGEDYGYTFGSGTRLTVV.

This sequence joins TRBV6-5 and TRBJ2-7; 8 nucleotides match TRBD1. The germline CDR1 and CDR2 sequences are MNHEY and SVGAGI. This CDR3 is built from 14 residues. Losses at the gene ends were 5 bases for V and 3 bases for J; bases not matched to a gene: 6. The CDR3 coding sequence is TGTGCCAGCAGTCGAAACAGGGGGGTCTACGAGCAGTACTTC. Translating gives CASSRNRGVYEQYF.

This clonotype was observed a few times. This chain uses TRBV10-3 with TRBJ1-1, with a tentative D call TRBD1 (5 bases). The CDR3 has 13 residues. Per the germline V gene, CDR1 is ENHRY and CDR2 is SYGVKD. Trimming took off 5 bases at V and 7 bases at J, with 14 bases between the two ends. The CDR3 DNA sequence: TGTGCCATCAGTTTGACAGAGACGGGTGAAGCTTTCTTT. Protein product: CAISLTETGEAFF.

The V gene is TRBV11-1, the J gene TRBJ2-5; TRBD2 matches 12 bases. The germline gives CDR1 SGHAT, CDR2 FQDESV (reference sequence). The CDR3 is made up of 18 amino acids. J was trimmed by 5 bases and V by 0 bases; bases with no gene match: 10. DNA of the CDR3: TGTGCCAGCAGCTTAGCGGCGACTAGCGGGAGTGTGGGGGAGACCCAGTACTTC. This translates into CASSLAATSGSVGETQYF.

The V call is TRBV4-1, the J call TRBJ2-3; the match to TRBD2 covers 11 bases. Germline V gene lookup returns CDR1 MGHRA and CDR2 YSYEKL. V shed 2 bases and J 4 bases; nucleotides not matched to a gene: 8. CDR3 length: 17 amino acids. The CDR3 region has the DNA TGCGCCAGCAGCCAAAAAATAGCGGGAGGGAACGCAGATACGCAGTATTTT. Translating it yields CASSQKIAGGNADTQYF.

This clonotype was counted between two and nine times. This chain links TRBV29-1 with TRBJ2-4, with unresolved D. In germline, CDR1 is SQVTM, CDR2 ANQGSEA. The ends were cut back, 4 bases at V and 1 base at J, with 11 bases in the middle. The CDR3 runs to 14 residues. For the CDR3, the DNA is TGCAGCGTTGTTCTACCATTGGCCAAAAACATTCAGTACTTC. It specifies CSVVLPLAKNIQYF.

The chain couples TRBV6-2 or TRBV6-3 to TRBJ1-2; TRBD1 is a possible D gene (5 bases). Trimming stripped 2 bases from V and 4 bases from J, with 11 bases between. The CDR3 runs to 14 residues. Germline lookup yields CDR1 MNHEY and CDR2 SVGEGT. CDR3 DNA sequence: TGTGCCAGCAGTTACCTTGGCAGGGCCTATGGCTACACCTTC. Translating it yields CASSYLGRAYGYTF.